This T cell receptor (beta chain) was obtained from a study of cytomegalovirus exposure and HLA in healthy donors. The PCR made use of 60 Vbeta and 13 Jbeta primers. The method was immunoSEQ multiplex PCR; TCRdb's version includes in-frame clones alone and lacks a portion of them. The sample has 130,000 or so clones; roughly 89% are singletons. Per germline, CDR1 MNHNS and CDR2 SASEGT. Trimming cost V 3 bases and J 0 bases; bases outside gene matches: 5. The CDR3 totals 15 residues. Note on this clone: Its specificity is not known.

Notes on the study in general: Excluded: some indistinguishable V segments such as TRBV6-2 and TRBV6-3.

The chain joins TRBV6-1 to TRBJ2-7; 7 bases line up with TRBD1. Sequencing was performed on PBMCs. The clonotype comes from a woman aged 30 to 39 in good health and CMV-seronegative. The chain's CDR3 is CASSDRGQVSYEQYF. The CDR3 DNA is TGTGCCAGCAGTGATAGAGGACAGGTCTCCTACGAGCAGTACTTC.